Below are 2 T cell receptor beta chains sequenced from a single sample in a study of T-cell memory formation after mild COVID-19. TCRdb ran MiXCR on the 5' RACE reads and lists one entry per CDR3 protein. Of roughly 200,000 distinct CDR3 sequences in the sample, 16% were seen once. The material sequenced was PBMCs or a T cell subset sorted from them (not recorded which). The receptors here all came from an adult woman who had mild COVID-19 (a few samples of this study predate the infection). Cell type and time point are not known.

Here the CDR3 reads CASSLRSNTEAFF. The CDR3 nucleotides read TGTGCCAGCAGTTTACGGTCGAACACTGAAGCTTTCTTT. The gene calls are TRBV12-3 or TRBV12-4 and TRBJ1-1; D not resolved. V was clipped by 2 bases and J by 1 base, with 5 bases between them. The CDR3 contains 13 residues.

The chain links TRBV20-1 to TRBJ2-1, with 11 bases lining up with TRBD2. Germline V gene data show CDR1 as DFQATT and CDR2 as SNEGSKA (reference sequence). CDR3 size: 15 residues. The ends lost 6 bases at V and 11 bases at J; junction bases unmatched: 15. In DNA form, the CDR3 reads TGCAGTGCGACCCTAGCGGGGGGCCTCGACCCTAAGCAGTTCTTC. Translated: CSATLAGGLDPKQFF.